Listed here is a single T cell receptor (beta chain). This record belongs to a study of blood T cell repertoires in COVID-19. Study information: Samples representing acute and convalescent COVID-19 were sourced from the United States, Italy and Spain. PBMCs, B-cell-depleted T cells, or T cells provided the cDNA or gDNA that made up the material.

Germline V CDR1 and CDR2: SGHRS, YFSETQ. V shed 5 bases, J shed 5 bases, and the junction held 10 bases outside the gene matches. The CDR3 runs 16 residues. Original data processing: Scientists estimated how many nucleated cells there were by amplifying reference gene primers. Assay used: immunoSEQ multiplex PCR; TCRdb lists only in-frame clones, some missing. Clonal size and the V and J genes are those of that table, whereas D and trimming came from the DNA. This table holds some 160,000 clones, around four fifths found once. The material sequenced was peripheral blood. This sequence joins TRBV5-1 and TRBJ2-1, with 10 bases aligning to TRBD2. The sequence was collected from a man in his 70s with active or convalescent COVID-19. Here the CDR3 reads CASSRALAGDDNEQFF. The DNA of the CDR3 is TGCGCCAGCAGTCGGGCGCTAGCGGGGGACGACAATGAGCAGTTCTTC.